What follows is one T cell receptor (beta chain) and its context. What it binds is unknown. There were likely unrecorded immune exposures, though donors were nominally healthy when sampled. The ends were cut back, 2 bases at V and 4 bases at J, with 14 bases in the middle. The CDR3 consists of 15 residues. CDR1 is MNHNY, CDR2 SVGAGI, per germline (reference sequence). The study ran its PCR with 60 Vbeta and 13 Jbeta primers. This table comes from immunoSEQ multiplex PCR, and its TCRdb copy is limited to in-frame clones, with some not included. This table holds around 170,000 clones, roughly 84% found once. This entry is derived from a study of cytomegalovirus exposure and HLA in healthy donors. Whole-study results and caveats: Altogether, 164 TCR beta chains were recorded as cytomegalovirus-associated. Analysis was carried out at a later point, and it linked a missense DCLRE1C variant to TCR beta V- and J-gene trimming.

This clonotype was obtained from a woman in her forties or fifties in good health and CMV-seropositive. This chain connects TRBV6-6 to TRBJ1-2; D might be TRBD1 (5 bases). The material sequenced was PBMCs. CDR3 DNA sequence: TGTGCCAGCAGTTACGCCCCGAAGGGGATCTATGGCTACACCTTC. Protein sequence: CASSYAPKGIYGYTF.